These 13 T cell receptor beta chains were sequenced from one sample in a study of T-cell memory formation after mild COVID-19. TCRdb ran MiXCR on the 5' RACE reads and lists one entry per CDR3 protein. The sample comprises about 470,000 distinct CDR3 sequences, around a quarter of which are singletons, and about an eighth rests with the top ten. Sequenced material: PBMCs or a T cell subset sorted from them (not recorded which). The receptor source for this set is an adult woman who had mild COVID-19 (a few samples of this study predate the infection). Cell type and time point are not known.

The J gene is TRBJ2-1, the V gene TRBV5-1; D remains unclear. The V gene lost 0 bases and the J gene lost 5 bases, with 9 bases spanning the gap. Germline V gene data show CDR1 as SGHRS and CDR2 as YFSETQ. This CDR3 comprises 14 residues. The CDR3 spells CASSLVDYNNEQFF. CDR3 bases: TGCGCCAGCAGCTTGGTGGATTACAACAATGAGCAGTTCTTC.

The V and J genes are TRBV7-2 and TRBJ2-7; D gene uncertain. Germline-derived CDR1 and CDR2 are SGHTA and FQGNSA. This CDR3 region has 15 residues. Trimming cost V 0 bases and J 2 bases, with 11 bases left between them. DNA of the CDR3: TGTGCCAGCAGCTTAGCGTCGGCCCTAGCCTACGAGCAGTACTTC. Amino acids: CASSLASALAYEQYF.

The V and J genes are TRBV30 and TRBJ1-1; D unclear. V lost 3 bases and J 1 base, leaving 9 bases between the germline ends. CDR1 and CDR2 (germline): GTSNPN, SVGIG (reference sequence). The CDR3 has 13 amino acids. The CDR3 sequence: CAWRTSQNTEAFF. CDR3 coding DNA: TGTGCCTGGAGGACAAGTCAGAACACTGAAGCTTTCTTT.

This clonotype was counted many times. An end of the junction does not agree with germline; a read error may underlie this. The CDR3 DNA sequence: TGTGCCAGCAGCTTAGGACAGGGGGCAGATACGCAGTATTTT. Its protein product is CASSLGQGADTQYF. The chain uses TRBV5-1 and TRBJ2-3, with 10 nucleotides matching TRBD1. Looked up from germline, CDR1 is SGHRS and CDR2 is YFSETQ. The CDR3 runs 14 residues.

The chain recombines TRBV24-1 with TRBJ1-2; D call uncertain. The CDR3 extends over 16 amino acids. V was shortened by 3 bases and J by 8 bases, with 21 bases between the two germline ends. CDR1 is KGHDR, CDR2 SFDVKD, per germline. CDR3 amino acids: CATSDGQTVGIYGYTF. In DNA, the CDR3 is TGTGCCACCAGTGATGGCCAAACGGTGGGGATCTACGGCTACACCTTC.

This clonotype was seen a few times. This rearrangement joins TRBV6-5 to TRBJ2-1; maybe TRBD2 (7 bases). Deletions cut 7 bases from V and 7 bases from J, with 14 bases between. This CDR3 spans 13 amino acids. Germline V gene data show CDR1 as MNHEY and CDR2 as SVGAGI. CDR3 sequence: CASIGGPRNEQFF. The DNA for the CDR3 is TGTGCCAGCATCGGGGGGCCTCGGAATGAGCAGTTCTTC.

The chain's CDR3 is CASSYWGSASSYNEQFF. CDR3 bases: TGTGCCAGCAGTTACTGGGGGTCGGCTAGCTCCTACAATGAGCAGTTCTTC. The chain combines TRBV6-6 with TRBJ2-1; D is tentatively TRBD1 or TRBD2 (5 bases each). The V end was cut by 1 base, the J end by 0 bases, with 13 bases between. Germline lookup yields CDR1 MNHNY and CDR2 SVGAGI (reference sequence). The CDR3 is 17 residues long.

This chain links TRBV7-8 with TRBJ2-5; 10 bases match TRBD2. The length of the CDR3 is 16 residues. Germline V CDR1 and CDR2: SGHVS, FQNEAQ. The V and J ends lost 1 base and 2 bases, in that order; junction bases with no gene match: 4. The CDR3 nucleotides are TGTGCCAGCAGCTTAGTGGCTAGCGGGGGACAAGAGACCCAGTACTTC. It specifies CASSLVASGGQETQYF.

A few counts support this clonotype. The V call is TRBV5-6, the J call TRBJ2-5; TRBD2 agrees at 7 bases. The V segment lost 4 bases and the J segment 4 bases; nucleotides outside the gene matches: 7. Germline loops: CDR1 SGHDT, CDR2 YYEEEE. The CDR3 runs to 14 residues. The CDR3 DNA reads TGTGCCAGCAGCAGGAGTGGGGAGGGAGAGACCCAGTACTTC. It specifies CASSRSGEGETQYF.

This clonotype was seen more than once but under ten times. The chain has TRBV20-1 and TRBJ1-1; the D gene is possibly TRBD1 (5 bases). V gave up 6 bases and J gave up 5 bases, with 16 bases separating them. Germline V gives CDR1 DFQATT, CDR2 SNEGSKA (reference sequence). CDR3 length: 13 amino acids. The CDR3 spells CSATWEGMTEAFF. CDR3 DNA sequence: TGCAGTGCCACCTGGGAGGGGATGACTGAAGCTTTCTTT.

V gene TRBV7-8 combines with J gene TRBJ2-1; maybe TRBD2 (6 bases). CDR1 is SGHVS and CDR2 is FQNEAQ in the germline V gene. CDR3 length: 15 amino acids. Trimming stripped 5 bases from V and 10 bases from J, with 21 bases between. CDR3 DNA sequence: TGTGCCAGCAGCCCCCGCCACATAGCGGATGGCGAGCAGTTCTTC. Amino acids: CASSPRHIADGEQFF.

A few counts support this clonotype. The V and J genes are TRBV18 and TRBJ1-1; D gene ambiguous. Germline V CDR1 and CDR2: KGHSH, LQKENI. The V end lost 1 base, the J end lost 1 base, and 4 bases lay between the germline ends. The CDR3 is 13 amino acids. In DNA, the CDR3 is TGTGCCAGCTCACCACGGCAGAACACTGAAGCTTTCTTT. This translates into CASSPRQNTEAFF.

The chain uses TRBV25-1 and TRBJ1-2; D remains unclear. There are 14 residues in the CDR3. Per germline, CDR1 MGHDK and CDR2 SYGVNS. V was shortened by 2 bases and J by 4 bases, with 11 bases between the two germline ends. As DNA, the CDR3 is TGTGCCAGCAGTGAACAAGGACGAGGCTATGGCTACACCTTC. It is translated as CASSEQGRGYGYTF.